The clone carrying this T cell receptor beta chain has a handful of counts. The data belong to a study of technical replicates of blood from a handful of donors. Data came from immunoSEQ multiplex PCR; TCRdb stores just in-frame clones and leaves some out. The table includes some 14,000 clones, almost 85% detected once. This CDR3 comprises 15 residues. Between the trimmed V and J ends, which lost 5 bases and 2 bases, there was a span of 16 bases. Germline CDR1 and CDR2: SEHNR and FQNEAQ (reference sequence). Input material: PBMCs. This TCR derives from a human donor in good health. The chain combines TRBV7-9 with TRBJ2-7, with D possibly being TRBD2 (6 bases). Here the CDR3 reads CASSPLGGSTYEQYF. The CDR3 region has the DNA TGTGCCAGCAGCCCTCTTGGGGGGTCGACCTACGAGCAGTACTTC.